Listed below are T cell receptor beta chains from one sample, sequenced in a study of control samples from healthy donors and cancer patients. Clones were read by immunoSEQ multiplex PCR, and TCRdb kept only the in-frame ones, dropping some. The repertoire holds 8,500 to 11,000 clones, with approximately 91% as singletons. The sample was PBMCs. The receptors were sampled from a man between 60 and 75 years old with colorectal cancer. CDR3s include the opening cysteine and the closing phenylalanine or tryptophan. D genes are given only for firm matches. Clone size is shown for a subset of rows, as once, few, many or a class of expanded clone.

>TRBV25-1|.|TRBJ1-2|.
CASNMGPGYGYTF
TGTGCCAGCAATATGGGGCCTGGATATGGCTACACCTTC
>TRBV27|.|TRBJ1-1|TRBD1
CASSRPQTGGTEAFF
TGTGCCAGCAGTCGCCCTCAAACAGGGGGCACTGAAGCTTTCTTT
>TRBV7-3|.|TRBJ2-3|TRBD2
CASSPDGTRSDTQYF
TGTGCCAGCAGCCCAGATGGGACTAGATCAGATACGCAGTATTTT
>TRBV9|.|TRBJ2-5|TRBD2
CASSVGGDQETQYF
TGTGCCAGCAGCGTTGGGGGGGACCAAGAGACCCAGTACTTC
>TRBV28|.|TRBJ2-6|.
CASETATGANVLTF
TGTGCCAGCGAGACAGCAACTGGGGCCAACGTCCTGACTTTC
>TRBV28|.|TRBJ2-3|.
CASSKGPNTQYF
TGTGCCAGCAGCAAGGGACCAAATACGCAGTATTTT
>TRBV7-2|.|TRBJ2-7|.
CASSLVAGSREQYF
TGTGCCAGCAGCTTAGTGGCAGGTTCTAGGGAGCAGTACTTC
>TRBV30|few|TRBJ1-6|TRBD1
CAWIGRGQGASPLHF
TGTGCCTGGATAGGAAGGGGACAGGGAGCCTCACCCCTCCACTTT
>TRBV19|.|TRBJ1-2|.
CASSIERVGGYTF
TGTGCCAGTAGTATAGAGCGAGTTGGTGGCTACACCTTC
>TRBV27|large|TRBJ2-7|TRBD2
CASSSTSGGGQYF
TGTGCCAGCAGTTCGACTAGCGGGGGAGGGCAGTACTTC
>TRBV28|.|TRBJ1-3|TRBD1
CASRSDRVTGNTIYF
TGTGCCAGCAGATCGGACAGGGTCACTGGAAACACCATATATTTT
>TRBV16|.|TRBJ1-2|.
CASSQIQGQGGYTF
TGTGCCAGCAGCCAAATACAGGGTCAGGGTGGCTACACCTTC
>TRBV18|once|TRBJ2-3|TRBD1
CASSPWAGGIDTQYF
TGTGCCAGCTCACCATGGGCAGGGGGCATAGATACGCAGTATTTT
>TRBV4-1|.|TRBJ1-2|.
CASSQEWAGAGYTF
TGCGCCAGCAGCCAAGAGTGGGCAGGGGCGGGCTACACCTTC
>TRBV27|.|TRBJ2-1|.
CASRPAGIPYNEQFF
TGTGCCAGCAGACCAGCCGGGATTCCCTACAATGAGCAGTTCTTC
>TRBV27|.|TRBJ1-1|.
CASSLRRDFGAEAFF
TGTGCCAGCAGTTTAAGACGGGACTTTGGAGCTGAAGCTTTCTTT
>TRBV19|.|TRBJ1-1|.
CASSNRGGLSEAFF
TGTGCCAGTAGTAACCGGGGGGGGCTCTCTGAAGCTTTCTTT